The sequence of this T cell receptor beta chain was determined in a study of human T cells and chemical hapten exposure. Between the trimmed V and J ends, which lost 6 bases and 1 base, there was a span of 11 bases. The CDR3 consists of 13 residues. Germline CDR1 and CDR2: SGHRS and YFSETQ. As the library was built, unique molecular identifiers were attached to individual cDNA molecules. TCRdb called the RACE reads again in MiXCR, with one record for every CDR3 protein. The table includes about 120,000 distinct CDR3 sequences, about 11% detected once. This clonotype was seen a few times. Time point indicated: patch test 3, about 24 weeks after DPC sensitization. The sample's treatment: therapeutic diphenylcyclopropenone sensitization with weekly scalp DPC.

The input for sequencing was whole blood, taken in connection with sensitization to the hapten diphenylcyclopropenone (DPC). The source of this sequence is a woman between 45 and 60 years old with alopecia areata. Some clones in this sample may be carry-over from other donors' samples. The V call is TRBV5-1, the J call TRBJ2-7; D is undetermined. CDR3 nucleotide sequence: TGCGCCAGCACCGCAACAGATTCCTACGAGCAGTACTTC. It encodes CASTATDSYEQYF.